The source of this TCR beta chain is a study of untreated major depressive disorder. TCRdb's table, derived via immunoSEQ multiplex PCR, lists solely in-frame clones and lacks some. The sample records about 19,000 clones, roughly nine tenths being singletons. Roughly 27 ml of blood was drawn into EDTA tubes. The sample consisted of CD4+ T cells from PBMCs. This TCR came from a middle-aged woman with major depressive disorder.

The CDR3 DNA reads TGTGCCAGCAGCTTAGGAGGGGATAGCAATCAGCCCCAGCATTTT. Protein sequence: CASSLGGDSNQPQHF. V and J are TRBV7-9 and TRBJ1-5; perhaps TRBD1 as D (5 bases). V was cut by 1 base and J by 0 bases, with 7 bases left in between. The CDR3 consists of 15 residues. CDR1 and CDR2 from the germline V gene are SEHNR and FQNEAQ (reference sequence). Full variable domain (missing parts from reference TRBV7-9 and TRBJ1-5): DTGVSQNPRHKITKRGQNVTFRCDPISEHNRLYWYRQTLGQGPEFLTYFQNEAQLEKSRLLSDRFSAERPKGSFSTLEIQRTEQGDSAMYLCASSLGGDSNQPQHFGDGTRLSIL.